This passage covers 27 T cell receptor beta chains from one sample sequenced in a study of T cell responses to AZD1222 COVID-19 vaccine. The data were produced by immunoSEQ multiplex PCR, yet TCRdb's version contains in-frame clones alone and is incomplete. This table has roughly 150,000 clones, 90% to 95% appearing once. Sequences were derived from peripheral blood, sampled 28 days after the second AZD1222 dose. These receptors were obtained from an adult who received the AZD1222 COVID-19 vaccine.

The chain combines TRBV9 with TRBJ2-1; D possibly corresponds to TRBD1 (6 bases). CDR1 and CDR2 from the germline V gene are SGDLS and YYNGEE. The germline V and J ends were trimmed by 1 base and 6 bases, with 8 bases remaining between them. The CDR3 covers 13 residues. CDR3 sequence: CASSVRDTNEQFF. In nucleotides, the CDR3 is TGTGCCAGCAGCGTACGGGACACCAATGAGCAGTTCTTC.

This clone was seen only once. The chain combines TRBV6-2 or TRBV6-3 with TRBJ2-7; 7 nucleotides match TRBD1. The V gene's germline CDR1 is MNHEY and CDR2 SVGEGT. CDR3 size: 14 residues. The junction had 10 bases not matched to a gene; V was cut back by 6 bases and J by 5 bases. The CDR3 DNA sequence: TGTGCCAGCAGCCCGACAGGGACGAGGAACGAGCAGTACTTC. Amino acids: CASSPTGTRNEQYF.

The chain carries TRBV4-2 and TRBJ1-3, with D possibly being TRBD1 (6 bases). CDR3 length equals 17 residues. From germline, CDR1 is LGHNA and CDR2 YNFKEQ. V lost 1 base, J lost 0 bases, and 13 bases lay in between. The CDR3 nucleotides are TGTGCCAGCAGCCAAGTTTCTACAGGGTACTCTGGAAACACCATATATTTT. This gives the protein CASSQVSTGYSGNTIYF.

V is TRBV28 and J is TRBJ2-3; 13 bases map to TRBD2. The V gene's germline CDR1 is MDHEN and CDR2 SYDVKM. Losses at the gene ends were 1 base for V and 0 bases for J; bases not matched to a gene: 4. The CDR3 contains 18 residues. The CDR3 sequence is CASSLLGTSGASTDTQYF. Here the CDR3 DNA reads TGTGCCAGCAGTTTATTAGGGACTAGCGGGGCAAGCACAGATACGCAGTATTTT.

The J gene is TRBJ1-1, the V gene TRBV6-5; D perhaps matches TRBD1 (5 bases). CDR1 is MNHEY, CDR2 SVGAGI, per germline. Trimming cost V 2 bases and J 1 base, with 8 bases left between them. This CDR3 contains 14 residues. Here the CDR3 reads CASSYGGGNTEAFF. In DNA form, the CDR3 reads TGTGCCAGCAGTTACGGTGGGGGGAACACTGAAGCTTTCTTT.

The chain has TRBV11-2 and TRBJ2-1, with D hard to call. This CDR3 contains 16 residues. Trimming removed 0 bases from V and 5 bases from J, with 14 bases in between. CDR1 and CDR2 (germline): SGHAT, FQNNGV. This CDR3 is CASSLDWPRVDNEQFF. For the CDR3, the DNA is TGTGCCAGCAGCTTAGATTGGCCTAGGGTGGACAATGAGCAGTTCTTC.

This chain uses TRBV19 with TRBJ2-7, with 13 positions matching TRBD2. Per the germline V gene, CDR1 is LNHDA and CDR2 is SQIVND (reference sequence). V lost 4 bases and J lost 2; bases outside the gene matches: 8. This CDR3 has 17 residues. This chain's CDR3 is CASSSERTSGRPYEQYF. The CDR3 nucleotides are TGTGCCAGTAGTAGCGAAAGGACTAGCGGGAGACCCTACGAGCAGTACTTC.

The rearrangement links TRBV18 to TRBJ1-6; D is ambiguous. V gave up 3 bases and J gave up 5 bases, with 17 bases separating them. Germline-derived CDR1 and CDR2 are KGHSH and LQKENI. CDR3 length: 17 residues. In DNA form, the CDR3 reads TGTGCCAGCTCACCCCTCCCCCCGGCAGGCGATAATTCACCCCTCCACTTT. This translates into CASSPLPPAGDNSPLHF.

V and J are TRBV9 and TRBJ2-7; 8 bases align to TRBD1. Germline loops: CDR1 SGDLS, CDR2 YYNGEE. The CDR3 runs to 16 residues. Trimming removed 4 bases from V and 2 bases from J; junction bases left unmatched: 11. The CDR3 region is CASSRSSGQEPYEQYF. The CDR3 DNA reads as TGTGCCAGCAGCCGATCCTCGGGACAGGAACCCTACGAGCAGTACTTC.

This chain uses TRBV5-1 with TRBJ2-1; the match to TRBD2 covers 7 bases. This CDR3 spans 15 amino acids. Germline CDR1 reads SGHRS; CDR2 reads YFSETQ. V dropped 3 bases and J dropped 7; count of bases not matched to a gene: 10. The CDR3 reads CASSSSWTGGNEQFF. The CDR3 DNA sequence: TGCGCCAGCAGCTCATCCTGGACGGGGGGAAATGAGCAGTTCTTC.

The CDR3 region is CSALPSGSEGGSSYGYTF. The DNA of the CDR3 is TGCAGCGCCCTTCCCTCGGGATCCGAAGGAGGCTCTAGCTATGGCTACACCTTC. The chain combines TRBV29-1 with TRBJ1-2; D uncertain. Trimming left V 7 bases short and J 4 bases short, with 31 bases between. CDR3 length: 18 residues. Germline assignment: CDR1 SQVTM and CDR2 ANQGSEA.

The chain carries TRBV28 and TRBJ1-2; D ambiguous. This CDR3 spans 15 amino acids. In germline, CDR1 is MDHEN, CDR2 SYDVKM. The V end was cut by 2 bases, the J end by 8 bases, with 18 bases between. CDR3 sequence reads: CASSLLPAGGGGYTF. The DNA for the CDR3 is TGTGCCAGCAGTTTACTACCAGCGGGAGGAGGAGGCTACACCTTC.

The gene calls are TRBV5-1 and TRBJ1-3; D uncertain. Germline CDR1 reads SGHRS; CDR2 reads YFSETQ. V lost 0 bases and J lost 0, with 10 bases in between. This CDR3 is 16 amino acids long. The chain's CDR3 is CASSLEGAFSGNTIYF. The DNA of the CDR3 is TGCGCCAGCAGCTTGGAGGGCGCTTTCTCTGGAAACACCATATATTTT.

The chain couples TRBV7-2 to TRBJ2-2, with 11 positions matching TRBD1. V trimming: 5 bases; J trimming: 5 bases; junction bases outside the gene matches: 4. Looked up from germline, CDR1 is SGHTA and CDR2 is FQGNSA. The CDR3 has 15 amino acids. The CDR3 region has the DNA TGTGCCAGCAGCCCGGGACAGGGGGGGACCGGGGAGCTGTTTTTT. Amino acid sequence: CASSPGQGGTGELFF. Full variable domain (missing parts from reference TRBV7-2 and TRBJ2-2): GAGVSQSPSNKVTEKGKDVELRCDPISGHTALYWYRQSLGQGLEFLIYFQGNSAPDKSGLPSDRFSAERTGGSVSTLTIQRTQQEDSAVYLCASSPGQGGTGELFFGEGSRLTVL.

The chain couples TRBV27 to TRBJ2-2; TRBD1 matches at 9 bases. Germline CDR1 is MNHEY and CDR2 is SMNVEV (reference sequence). This CDR3 has 15 amino acids. The V gene end was trimmed by 10 bases and the J gene end by 4 bases; junction bases not matched to a gene: 10. The CDR3: CATSRTGVGTGELFF. CDR3 DNA sequence: TGTGCCACCTCCAGGACAGGGGTGGGCACCGGGGAGCTGTTTTTT.

This chain links TRBV10-3 with TRBJ2-5, with 9 positions matching TRBD1. The junction had 19 bases not matched to a gene; V was cut back by 4 bases and J by 1 base. This CDR3 spans 20 amino acids. Germline CDR1 reads ENHRY; CDR2 reads SYGVKD. CDR3 sequence: CAISGPTAPGTGYIQETQYF. CDR3 bases: TGTGCCATCAGTGGGCCCACCGCCCCCGGGACAGGGTACATCCAAGAGACCCAGTACTTC.

This clone appeared once. This chain joins TRBV18 and TRBJ2-5; D could derive from TRBD1 or TRBD2 (5 bases each). With 5 bases removed from V and 2 bases from J, the gap between germline ends came to 9 bases. Germline CDR1 is KGHSH and CDR2 is LQKENI. The CDR3 has 13 amino acids. CDR3 protein: CASSRDRQETQYF. The CDR3 DNA sequence: TGTGCCAGCTCAAGGGACCGTCAAGAGACCCAGTACTTC.

The V and J genes are TRBV6-2 or TRBV6-3 and TRBJ2-5, with D unresolved. The CDR3 runs 16 residues. The ends were cut back, 5 bases at V and 5 bases at J, with 21 bases in the middle. Germline lookup yields CDR1 MNHEY and CDR2 SVGEGT. The CDR3 loop is CASSTGGFPVGETQYF. The DNA for the CDR3 is TGTGCCAGCAGTACGGGTGGCTTCCCGGTGGGGGAGACCCAGTACTTC.

The chain carries TRBV7-8 and TRBJ1-4, with TRBD1 identical over 7 bases. CDR1 is SGHVS, CDR2 FQNEAQ, per germline. V shed 4 bases and J 5 bases; nucleotides not matched to a gene: 7. The CDR3 has 15 residues. The CDR3 DNA sequence: TGTGCCAGCAGCTCGCGGGGACAGACGAATGAAAAACTGTTTTTT. Protein product: CASSSRGQTNEKLFF.

This sequence joins TRBV11-3 and TRBJ2-2, with unresolved D. This CDR3 is built from 15 residues. Germline loops: CDR1 SGHNT, CDR2 YENEEA. Trimming shortened V by 5 bases and J by 4 bases, and 14 bases separated the two germline ends. This CDR3 is CASSPSGLRTGELFF. The CDR3 DNA sequence: TGTGCCAGCAGCCCCTCAGGATTACGCACCGGGGAGCTGTTTTTT. The full variable domain, its missing parts supplied by reference TRBV11-3 and TRBJ2-2, is EAGVVQSPRYKIIEKKQPVAFWCNPISGHNTLYWYLQNLGQGPELLIRYENEEAVDDSQLPKDRFSAERLKGVDSTLKIQPAELGDSAVYLCASSPSGLRTGELFFGEGSRLTVL.

The chain uses TRBV5-1 and TRBJ2-2, with 8 bases that match TRBD2. This CDR3 is built from 16 residues. CDR1 and CDR2 from the germline V gene are SGHRS and YFSETQ. V was pared by 1 base and J by 4 bases, with 6 bases of the junction left unmatched. This chain's CDR3 is CASSLLREAGTGELFF. In DNA form, the CDR3 reads TGCGCCAGCAGCTTGCTGCGGGAGGCCGGCACCGGGGAGCTGTTTTTT.

V is TRBV29-1 and J is TRBJ1-2; TRBD1 might be the D (6 bases). The germline gives CDR1 SQVTM, CDR2 ANQGSEA. CDR3 length: 16 amino acids. Trimming shortened V by 6 bases and J by 0 bases, and 20 bases separated the two germline ends. In DNA form, the CDR3 reads TGCAGCGTAAGGGGGGGCTCCCGGGGACCTAACTATGGCTACACCTTC. Amino acid sequence: CSVRGGSRGPNYGYTF.

This sequence joins TRBV27 and TRBJ1-6, with 8 bases matching TRBD1. Unmatched junction bases numbered 5, after V lost 6 bases and J lost 7 bases. In germline, CDR1 is MNHEY, CDR2 SMNVEV (reference sequence). There are 14 residues in the CDR3. CDR3 amino acids: CASRRQGWNSPLHF. The CDR3 region has the DNA TGTGCCAGCAGACGACAGGGGTGGAATTCACCCCTCCACTTT.

The chain recombines TRBV7-3 with TRBJ2-1, with 7 bases lining up with TRBD1. Germline trimming cut 5 bases from V and 9 bases from J; bases unmatched to any gene: 16. CDR1 is SGHTA and CDR2 is FQGTGA in the germline V gene. This CDR3 contains 16 residues. The CDR3 DNA follows: TGTGCCAGCAGCGAAAGACCCAGACAGGGAAAGGTTGAGCAGTTCTTC. Its protein is CASSERPRQGKVEQFF.

The V call is TRBV7-2, the J call TRBJ1-5, with 10 bases that match TRBD1. CDR3 length: 16 amino acids. V gave up 4 bases and J gave up 1 base; unmatched junction bases: 4. Germline CDR1 reads SGHTA; CDR2 reads FQGNSA. CDR3 residues: CASSSRTGGSNQPQHF. The DNA of the CDR3 is TGTGCCAGCAGCTCCCGGACAGGGGGGAGCAATCAGCCCCAGCATTTT.

V and J are TRBV19 and TRBJ2-1; tentatively, D is TRBD2 (5 bases). Germline lookup yields CDR1 LNHDA and CDR2 SQIVND (reference sequence). The CDR3 covers 14 residues. Trimming stripped 10 bases from V and 7 bases from J, with 20 bases between. The CDR3 loop reads CATRGYPANNEQFF. CDR3 in DNA: TGTGCCACCCGGGGTTACCCTGCTAATAATGAGCAGTTCTTC.

V usage is TRBV18 and J usage is TRBJ1-2; the D is unclear. The CDR3 covers 12 residues. V was pared by 6 bases and J by 8 bases, with 13 bases between. Germline V gene lookup returns CDR1 KGHSH and CDR2 LQKENI. The CDR3 nucleotides are TGTGCCAGCTCCCCCGATGCGAGCGGCTACACCTTC. Residues: CASSPDASGYTF.